What follows are 10 T cell receptor beta chains derived from one specimen sequenced in a study of T cells in Graves' hyperthyroidism and ophthalmopathy. The CDR3 regions of TCR beta were amplified from RNA transcripts. An initial round of RT-PCR targeting the TCR CDR3 relied on the HTBI primer set. In TCRdb, the multiplex PCR reads were re-called with MiXCR into one record per CDR3 protein. The sample lists hundreds of thousands of distinct CDR3 sequences, around 19% occurring once. The sequencing sample was made of blood. These receptors were taken from a man in his forties or fifties with Graves' ophthalmopathy.

This clonotype was seen ten or more times. The CDR3 nucleotides read TGTGCCAGCAGCTTATGGGGGGAAGATACGCAGTATTTT. Protein: CASSLWGEDTQYF. This chain connects TRBV7-9 to TRBJ2-3; D might be TRBD2 (6 bases). Trimming pared 2 bases from V and 5 bases from J, leaving 8 bases between. Germline lookup yields CDR1 SEHNR and CDR2 FQNEAQ (reference sequence). CDR3 size: 13 residues.

The chain employs TRBV20-1 and TRBJ1-2; a possible D gene is TRBD1 (5 bases). Germline V gene lookup returns CDR1 DFQATT and CDR2 SNEGSKA (reference sequence). CDR3 length equals 10 residues. Trimming took 6 bases from V and 12 from J, leaving 14 bases between them. The CDR3 region has the DNA TGCAGTGCCCACCGGGACTCCCACACCTTC. Its protein is CSAHRDSHTF.

In this sample, this clonotype turned up many times. The chain uses TRBV28 and TRBJ2-5, with a possible D match to TRBD1 (5 bases). Per germline, CDR1 MDHEN and CDR2 SYDVKM. V was shortened by 4 bases and J by 4 bases, with 13 bases between the two germline ends. The CDR3 has 14 residues. In DNA form, the CDR3 reads TGTGCCAGCAGTTGGTCAGGGCTGCCAGAGACCCAGTACTTC. Translated: CASSWSGLPETQYF.

This clonotype was detected only a few times. The J gene is TRBJ2-7, the V gene TRBV29-1; 7 nucleotides match TRBD2. From germline, CDR1 is SQVTM and CDR2 ANQGSEA. With 0 bases clipped from V and 3 bases from J, the junction kept 2 bases outside the gene matches. The CDR3 is 13 residues long. The CDR3 reads CSVEEAGVYEQYF. CDR3 bases: TGCAGCGTTGAAGAGGCGGGAGTCTACGAGCAGTACTTC.

About this clonotype: A clone one base away is much larger, so this may be a read error. This chain links TRBV18 with TRBJ1-1; possibly TRBD1 for D (6 bases). This CDR3 has 15 amino acids. Germline CDR1 and CDR2: KGHSH and LQKENI. The CDR3 sequence is CASSATGTSGTEASF. CDR3 in DNA: TGTGCCAGCTCCGCCACCGGGACATCGGGAACTGAAGCTTCCTTT. The complete variable domain, with remaining parts taken from reference TRBV18 and TRBJ1-1, reads NAGVMQNPRHLVRRRGQEARLRCSPMKGHSHVYWYRQLPEEGLKFMVYLQKENIIDESGMPKERFSAEFPKEGPSILRIQQVVRGDSAAYFCASSATGTSGTEASFGQGTRLTVV.

A few counts support this clonotype. CDR3 sequence reads: CSARVQGRNQPQHF. The CDR3 DNA follows: TGCAGTGCTAGAGTGCAGGGACGCAATCAGCCCCAGCATTTT. The chain carries TRBV20-1 and TRBJ1-5, with D possibly TRBD1 on 5 matching bases. The germline V gene encodes CDR1 DFQATT and CDR2 SNEGSKA (reference sequence). The CDR3 loop spans 14 amino acids. Trimming left V 1 base short and J 2 bases short, with 9 bases between.

This clonotype occurred once. The chain combines TRBV10-3 with TRBJ2-1, with 7 bases aligning to TRBD1. Germline V gives CDR1 ENHRY, CDR2 SYGVKD. This CDR3 has 13 residues. After removal of 7 bases from V and 9 bases from J, the junction contained 9 bases not matched to a gene. The CDR3 reads CAITSTDRAEQFF. The CDR3 DNA follows: TGTGCCATCACTTCCACCGACAGGGCTGAGCAGTTCTTC.

This clonotype was detected once. The chain employs TRBV15 and TRBJ2-7, with TRBD2 identical over 7 bases. With 1 base clipped from V and 2 bases from J, the junction kept 2 bases outside the gene matches. CDR3 length: 14 amino acids. Germline values: CDR1 LNHNV, CDR2 YYDKDF (reference sequence). CDR3 region: CATSRGGGTYEQYF. CDR3 in DNA: TGTGCCACCAGCAGAGGGGGGGGAACCTACGAGCAGTACTTC.

This clonotype occurred many times. This chain joins TRBV27 and TRBJ1-2; 7 nucleotides match TRBD1. The CDR3 runs 15 residues. Germline lookup yields CDR1 MNHEY and CDR2 SMNVEV (reference sequence). Germline trimming cut 4 bases from V and 2 bases from J; bases unmatched to any gene: 7. The CDR3 sequence: CASSSTTGVNYGYTF. CDR3 DNA: TGTGCCAGCAGTTCCACAACAGGGGTGAACTATGGCTACACCTTC.

This clonotype was picked up many times. V usage is TRBV28 and J usage is TRBJ2-7, with D unresolved. Germline V lookup: CDR1 MDHEN, CDR2 SYDVKM. The CDR3 length is 13 residues. Trimming stripped 1 base from V and 8 bases from J, with 12 bases between. The CDR3 nucleotides read TGTGCCAGCAGTTTATCGGAAGGGCTTCAGCAGTACTTC. Amino acids: CASSLSEGLQQYF.